Detailed here is one T cell receptor beta chain. Its antigen is as yet unknown. Trimming took off 6 bases at V and 0 bases at J, with 12 bases between the two ends. The CDR3 is made up of 14 amino acids. The germline V gene encodes CDR1 SQVTM and CDR2 ANQGSEA. Primers for the PCR totalled 60 Vbeta and 13 Jbeta. Libraries were prepared by immunoSEQ multiplex PCR; TCRdb keeps only in-frame clonotypes and omits some of them. The sample yields approximately 180,000 clones, about 76% seen once. These data originate in a study of cytomegalovirus exposure and HLA in healthy donors. Study-wide results and caveats: When analyzed later, the rates of TCR association showed variation by HLA locus, with DRB1 the most and HLA-C the fewest. In a later analysis, most CMV-associated TCR beta chains appeared HLA-restricted.

Sample: PBMCs. V usage is TRBV29-1 and J usage is TRBJ2-1, with D perhaps TRBD2 (5 bases). The receptor was isolated from a woman between 50 and 59 years old in good health and CMV-seronegative. The CDR3 DNA sequence: TGCAGCGTCAAGCGGAGGAGCTCCTACAATGAGCAGTTCTTC. This sequence encodes CSVKRRSSYNEQFF.